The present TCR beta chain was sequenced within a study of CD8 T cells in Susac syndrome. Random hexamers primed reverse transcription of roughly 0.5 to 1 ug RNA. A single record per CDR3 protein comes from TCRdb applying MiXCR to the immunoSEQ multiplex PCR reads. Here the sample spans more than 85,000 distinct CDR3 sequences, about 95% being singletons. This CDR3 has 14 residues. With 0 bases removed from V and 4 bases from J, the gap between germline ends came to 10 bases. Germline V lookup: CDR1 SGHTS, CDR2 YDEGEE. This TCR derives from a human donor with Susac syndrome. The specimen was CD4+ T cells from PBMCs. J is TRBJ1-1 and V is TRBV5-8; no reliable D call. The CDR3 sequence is CASSLGDLLTEAFF. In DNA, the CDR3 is TGTGCCAGCAGCTTGGGAGATCTTCTCACTGAAGCTTTCTTT.